The clone carrying this T cell receptor (beta chain) came up many times. Its specificity is unknown. The data belong to a study of read filtering for tumor transcriptome and immune sequencing. On the study more broadly: R-ISS stage counts were fewer than ten for I, roughly 15 for II, six or seven for III. TCR-mapped reads were about 3.5 to 11 million with IR-seq versus roughly 85 to 1,300 with RNA-seq. General study points: IR-seq and RNA-seq agreed better without single-read clonotypes.

Molecular barcoded adaptors covering alpha/delta and beta/gamma chains were used on approximately 440 ng RNA. TCRdb reprocessed the reads with MiXCR, giving one entry per CDR3 protein. The table includes roughly 59,000 distinct CDR3 sequences, roughly 18% detected once. The source is a donor at least 40 years old with multiple myeloma. The source material was a population of CD138-negative cells sorted from bone marrow.

CDR3 sequence (DNA): TGTGCCAGCAGGTTAGGGATGCCAGAGACCCAGTACTTC. As protein: CASRLGMPETQYF. The chain links TRBV2 to TRBJ2-5, with D unclear. Trimming shortened V by 6 bases and J by 4 bases, and 12 bases separated the two germline ends. Germline V lookup: CDR1 SNHLY, CDR2 FYNNEI. CDR3 length equals 13 residues.